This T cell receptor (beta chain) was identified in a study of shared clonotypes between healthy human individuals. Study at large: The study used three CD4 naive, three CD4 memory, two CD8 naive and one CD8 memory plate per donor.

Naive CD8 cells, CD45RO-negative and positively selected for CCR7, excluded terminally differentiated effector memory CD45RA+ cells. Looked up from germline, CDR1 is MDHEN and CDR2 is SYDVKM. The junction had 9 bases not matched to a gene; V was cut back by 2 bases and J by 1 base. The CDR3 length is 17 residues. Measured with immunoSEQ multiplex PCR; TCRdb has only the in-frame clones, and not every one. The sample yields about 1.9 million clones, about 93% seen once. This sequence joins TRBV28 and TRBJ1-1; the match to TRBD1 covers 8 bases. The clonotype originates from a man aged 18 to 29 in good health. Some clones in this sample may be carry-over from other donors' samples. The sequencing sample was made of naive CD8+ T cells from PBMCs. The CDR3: CASSLVAGGVGNTEAFF. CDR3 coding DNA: TGTGCCAGCAGTTTAGTAGCAGGGGGCGTAGGGAACACTGAAGCTTTCTTT.